Presented here are 13 T cell receptor beta chains from one specimen sequenced in a study of cytomegalovirus exposure and HLA in healthy donors. PCR employed 60 Vbeta and 13 Jbeta primers. Libraries were prepared by immunoSEQ multiplex PCR; TCRdb keeps only in-frame clonotypes and omits some of them. The table records about 190,000 clones, more than 75% of them present only once. The source material was PBMCs. Receptor source: a woman aged 50 to 60 in good health and CMV-seropositive.

This chain links TRBV5-1 with TRBJ2-3; the D is unclear. The germline V gene encodes CDR1 SGHRS and CDR2 YFSETQ. The ends were cut back, 0 bases at V and 7 bases at J, with 9 bases in the middle. The CDR3 totals 13 residues. CDR3 protein: CASSLDRGNTQYF. In DNA form, the CDR3 reads TGCGCCAGCAGCTTGGACCGCGGAAATACGCAGTATTTT. Drawing the rest from reference TRBV5-1 and TRBJ2-3, the complete variable domain is KAGVTQTPRYLIKTRGQQVTLSCSPISGHRSVSWYQQTPGQGLQFLFEYFSETQRNKGNFPGRFSGRQFSNSRSEMNVSTLELGDSALYLCASSLDRGNTQYFGPGTRLTVL.

The genes are TRBV6-6 and TRBJ2-3; 7 nucleotides line up with TRBD1. Looked up from germline, CDR1 is MNHNY and CDR2 is SVGAGI (reference sequence). V was clipped by 4 bases and J by 3 bases; unmatched bases: 10. This CDR3 spans 16 amino acids. The DNA of the CDR3 is TGTGCCAGCAGTTTTGAGGGGGCGCGTCGGACAGATACGCAGTATTTT. It is translated as CASSFEGARRTDTQYF.

This sequence joins TRBV12-5 and TRBJ1-1; no clear D gene. Per the germline V gene, CDR1 is LGHNT and CDR2 is FRNRAP. The CDR3 totals 12 residues. The V end was cut by 3 bases, the J end by 6 bases, with 8 bases between. CDR3 protein: CASGLFSPEAFF. DNA for the CDR3: TGTGCTAGTGGTTTATTTAGCCCTGAAGCTTTCTTT.

The chain combines TRBV6-1 with TRBJ1-1; the D gene is possibly TRBD1 (6 bases). This CDR3 has 17 amino acids. Germline values: CDR1 MNHNS, CDR2 SASEGT. V shed 3 bases and J shed 2 bases, with 19 bases lying between them. CDR3 region: CASSEREQGSENTEAFF. In DNA form, the CDR3 reads TGTGCCAGCAGTGAGAGGGAACAGGGTAGTGAAAACACTGAAGCTTTCTTT.

The V and J genes are TRBV9 and TRBJ1-3, with 9 bases lining up with TRBD1. Germline V lookup: CDR1 SGDLS, CDR2 YYNGEE. This CDR3 is 16 amino acids long. V lost 7 bases, J lost 1 base, and 9 bases stayed unmatched. The CDR3 loop is CASGPGQGVSGNTIYF. The CDR3 DNA is TGTGCCAGCGGACCGGGACAGGGTGTTTCTGGAAACACCATATATTTT.

This clone was picked up one time. This chain links TRBV2 with TRBJ2-7; 9 bases align to TRBD1. Germline CDR1 and CDR2: SNHLY and FYNNEI. The CDR3 sequence is 14 residues long. V shed 7 bases, J shed 5 bases, and the junction held 9 bases outside the gene matches. The DNA of the CDR3 is TGTGCCAGCATGTCCTCCGGGACAGGGAACGAGCAGTACTTC. Its translation: CASMSSGTGNEQYF. The full variable domain, in which reference TRBV2 and TRBJ2-7 provide the parts outside the CDR3, is EPEVTQTPSHQVTQMGQEVILRCVPISNHLYFYWYRQILGQKVEFLVSFYNNEISEKSEIFDDQFSVERPDGSNFTLKIRSTKLEDSAMYFCASMSSGTGNEQYFGPGTRLTVT.

DNA for the CDR3: TGTGCCAGCAGAACGACAGGGACCGGTTCCTACGAGCAGTACTTC. Translating it yields CASRTTGTGSYEQYF. The genes are TRBV6-1 and TRBJ2-7; TRBD1 aligns across 7 bases. The junction had 9 bases not matched to a gene; V was cut back by 6 bases and J by 1 base. This CDR3 comprises 15 residues. Per the germline V gene, CDR1 is MNHNS and CDR2 is SASEGT.

This clone has a single count. At one boundary the junction diverges from the germline segment, which might be a read error. The chain couples TRBV2 to TRBJ2-1; 13 bases align to TRBD2. The CDR3 is made up of 12 amino acids. Germline V gene sequence: CDR1 SNHLY, CDR2 FYNNEI. CDR3 protein: CASEGLAGDSVF. CDR3 DNA sequence: TGTGCCAGCGAAGGACTAGCGGGGGATTCGGTCTTC.

The chain joins TRBV5-1 to TRBJ2-3; TRBD2 matches 7 bases. Germline CDR1 is SGHRS and CDR2 is YFSETQ. V shed 4 bases, J shed 2 bases, and the junction held 13 bases outside the gene matches. This CDR3 is 17 amino acids long. CDR3 nucleotides: TGCGCCAGCAGCGCCCTGCAAAGGGGAGGGCCCACAGATACGCAGTATTTT. It specifies CASSALQRGGPTDTQYF.

Written as DNA, the CDR3 is TGTGCCAGCAGTACCGGGACAGCTAACACTGAAGCTTTCTTT. This codes for CASSTGTANTEAFF. The V gene is TRBV27, the J gene TRBJ1-1, with 7 bases fitting TRBD1. Germline trimming cut 5 bases from V and 2 bases from J; bases unmatched to any gene: 5. The CDR3 sequence is 14 residues long. In germline, CDR1 is MNHEY, CDR2 SMNVEV (reference sequence).

The chain carries TRBV4-3 and TRBJ2-3; a possible D gene is TRBD2 (7 bases). The V gene lost 0 bases and the J gene lost 3 bases, with 16 bases spanning the gap. The CDR3 runs 17 residues. CDR1 LGHNA and CDR2 YSLEER come from the germline V gene. The CDR3 DNA is TGCGCCAGCAGCCAAGATGAGGCAGGGAGGGGGACAGATACGCAGTATTTT. Its translation is CASSQDEAGRGTDTQYF.

This rearrangement joins TRBV29-1 to TRBJ2-1; D ambiguous. From germline, CDR1 is SQVTM and CDR2 ANQGSEA. Trimming shortened V by 5 bases and J by 7 bases, and 18 bases separated the two germline ends. This CDR3 contains 14 residues. CDR3 residues: CSVFVGLNRNEQFF. In DNA, the CDR3 is TGCAGCGTTTTTGTTGGGCTAAACCGGAATGAGCAGTTCTTC.

Comment on this clone: The identical CDR3 is also encoded by other nucleotide sequences in the sample. The genes are TRBV6-1 and TRBJ1-5, with D perhaps matching TRBD1 (5 bases). The CDR3 contains 14 residues. Germline V gene lookup returns CDR1 MNHNS and CDR2 SASEGT. Deletions cut 0 bases from V and 5 bases from J, with 8 bases between. DNA for the CDR3: TGTGCCAGCAGTGAAGCCGGGGGGGATCAGCCCCAGCATTTT. Protein product: CASSEAGGDQPQHF.